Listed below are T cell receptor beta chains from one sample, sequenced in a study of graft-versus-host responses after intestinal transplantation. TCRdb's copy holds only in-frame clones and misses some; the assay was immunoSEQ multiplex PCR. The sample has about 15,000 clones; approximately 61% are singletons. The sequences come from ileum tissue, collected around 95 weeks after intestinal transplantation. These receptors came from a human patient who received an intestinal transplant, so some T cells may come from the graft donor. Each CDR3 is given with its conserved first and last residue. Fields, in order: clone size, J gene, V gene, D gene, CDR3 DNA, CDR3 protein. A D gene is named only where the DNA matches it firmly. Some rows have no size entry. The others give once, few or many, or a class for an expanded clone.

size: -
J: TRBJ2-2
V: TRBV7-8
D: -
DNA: TGTGCCAGCAGCTTAGGACACGAACACACCGGGGAGCTGTTTTTT
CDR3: CASSLGHEHTGELFF

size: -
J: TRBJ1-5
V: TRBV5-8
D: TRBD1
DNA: TGTGCCAGCAGCTTGTGGCAGGGGGCGAGACAGCCCCAGCATTTT
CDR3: CASSLWQGARQPQHF

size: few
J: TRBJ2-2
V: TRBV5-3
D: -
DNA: TGTGCCAGAAGCATTTACGGGGGAACCACCGGGGAGCTGTTTTTT
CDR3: CARSIYGGTTGELFF

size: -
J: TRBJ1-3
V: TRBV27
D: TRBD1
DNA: TGTGCCAGCAGCCGGGACAGGGGAAACACCATATATTTT
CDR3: CASSRDRGNTIYF

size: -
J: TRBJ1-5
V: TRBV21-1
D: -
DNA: TGTGCCGCCCGGGGGATCAATCAGCCCCAGCATTTT
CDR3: CAARGINQPQHF

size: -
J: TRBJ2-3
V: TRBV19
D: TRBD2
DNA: TGTGCCAGTAGTCTCAGCGGGGGGGCCCCAGATACGCAGTATTTT
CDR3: CASSLSGGAPDTQYF

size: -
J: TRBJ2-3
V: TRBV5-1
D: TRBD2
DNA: TGCGCCAGCAGCTTGGGGACCCTGACTAGCGGGGGGTACACAGATACGCAGTATTTT
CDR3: CASSLGTLTSGGYTDTQYF

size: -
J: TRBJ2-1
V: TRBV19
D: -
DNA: TGTGCCAGTAGTATAGCTCTGTACAATGAGCAGTTCTTC
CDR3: CASSIALYNEQFF

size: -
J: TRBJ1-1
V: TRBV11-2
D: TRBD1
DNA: TGTGCCAGCAGCCTTTCCCGGGCCCCAGGGGGTATCAGTGCGGCTGAAGCTTTCTTT
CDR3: CASSLSRAPGGISAAEAFF

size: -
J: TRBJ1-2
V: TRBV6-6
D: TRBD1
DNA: TGTGCCAGCAGTTACGGTCGGACAGGGGTTGACTATGGCTACACCTTC
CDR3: CASSYGRTGVDYGYTF

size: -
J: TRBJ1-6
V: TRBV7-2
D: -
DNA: TGTGCCAGCAGCTTAGTGGCGGGGATTCGTTCACCCCTCCACTTT
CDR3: CASSLVAGIRSPLHF

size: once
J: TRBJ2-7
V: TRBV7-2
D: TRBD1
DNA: TGTGCCAGCAGCTTAGGTGGGACAGGGCTATACGAGCAGTACTTC
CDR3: CASSLGGTGLYEQYF

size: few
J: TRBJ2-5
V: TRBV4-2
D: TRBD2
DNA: TGTGCCAGCAGCCAAGAAGTCCTAGCGGGGGGGCAAGAGACCCAGTACTTC
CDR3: CASSQEVLAGGQETQYF

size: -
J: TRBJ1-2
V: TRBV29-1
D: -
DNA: TGCAGCGTTCTGGCAGGGGACGGCTACACCTTC
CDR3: CSVLAGDGYTF

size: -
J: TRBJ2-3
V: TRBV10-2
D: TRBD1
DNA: TGCGCCACCAGGGACAGGGGGATTGGAGATACGCAGTATTTT
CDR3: CATRDRGIGDTQYF

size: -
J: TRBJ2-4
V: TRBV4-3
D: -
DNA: TGCGCCAGCAGCCAAGGGAAGGGGTCCATTCAGTACTTC
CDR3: CASSQGKGSIQYF

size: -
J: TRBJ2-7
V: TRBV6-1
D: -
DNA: TGTGCCAGCAGCGCCCCGACACCTCCGGGGGAGCAGTACTTC
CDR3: CASSAPTPPGEQYF

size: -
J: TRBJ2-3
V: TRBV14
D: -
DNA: TGTGCCAGCAGCCAGGTGCGGGGCACAGATACGCAGTATTTT
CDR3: CASSQVRGTDTQYF

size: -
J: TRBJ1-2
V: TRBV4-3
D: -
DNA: TGCGCCAGCAGCCAAGATCGGGCTAACTATGGCTACACCTTC
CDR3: CASSQDRANYGYTF

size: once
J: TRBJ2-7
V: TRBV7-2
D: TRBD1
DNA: TGTGCCAGCAGCTTAGAGCTACGGACAGGGGTATACGAGCAGTACTTC
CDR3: CASSLELRTGVYEQYF

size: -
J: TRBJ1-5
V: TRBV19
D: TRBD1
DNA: TGTGCCAGTTGGGACGGGACAGGGGGCAATCAGCCCCAGCATTTT
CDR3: CASWDGTGGNQPQHF

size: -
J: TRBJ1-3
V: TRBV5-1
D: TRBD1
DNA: TGCGCCAGCAGCGTGGGACAGGGGAAAAACACCATATATTTT
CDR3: CASSVGQGKNTIYF

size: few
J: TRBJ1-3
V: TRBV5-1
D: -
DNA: TGCGCCAGCAGCCCACAGGGCTCTGGAAACACCATATATTTT
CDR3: CASSPQGSGNTIYF

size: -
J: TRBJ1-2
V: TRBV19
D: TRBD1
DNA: TGTGCCAGTAGTCTCCGGGGACAGGTTAACTATGGCTACACCTTC
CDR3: CASSLRGQVNYGYTF

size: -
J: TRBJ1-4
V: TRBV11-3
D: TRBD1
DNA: TGTGCCAGCAGCTTTTCGACAGGGCGGGGTGAAAAACTGTTTTTT
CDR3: CASSFSTGRGEKLFF

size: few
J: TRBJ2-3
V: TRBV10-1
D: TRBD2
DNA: TGCGCCAGCAGTGGAACTAGCGGGGGACCCTCCACAGATACGCAGTATTTT
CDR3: CASSGTSGGPSTDTQYF

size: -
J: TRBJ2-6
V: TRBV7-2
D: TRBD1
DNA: TGTGCCAGCAGCACTACAGGGGCGGCCAACGTCCTGACTTTC
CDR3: CASSTTGAANVLTF

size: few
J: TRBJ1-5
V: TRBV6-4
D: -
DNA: TGTGCCAGCAGTGTCGACGGGAATCAGCCCCAGCATTTT
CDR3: CASSVDGNQPQHF

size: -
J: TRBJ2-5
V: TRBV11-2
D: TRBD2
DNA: TGTGCCAGCAGCCTAGCGGGGGGTCAAGAGACCCAGTACTTC
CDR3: CASSLAGGQETQYF

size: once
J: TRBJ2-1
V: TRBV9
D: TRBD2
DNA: TGTGCCAGCAGCTCAGGAGCGGGGGGTTACAATGAGCAGTTCTTC
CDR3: CASSSGAGGYNEQFF

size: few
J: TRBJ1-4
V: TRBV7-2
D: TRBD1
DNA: TGTGCCAGCAGCTTAGACAGGGGTGAAAAACTGTTTTTT
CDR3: CASSLDRGEKLFF

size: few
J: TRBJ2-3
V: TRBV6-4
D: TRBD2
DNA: TGTGCCAGCAGTGACTCGACTAGCGGGGGAGATACGCAGTATTTT
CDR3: CASSDSTSGGDTQYF

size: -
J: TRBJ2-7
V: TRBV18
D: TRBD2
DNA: TGTGCCAGCTCGCTGGGTAGCGGGTGGTCCTACGAGCAGTACTTC
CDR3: CASSLGSGWSYEQYF

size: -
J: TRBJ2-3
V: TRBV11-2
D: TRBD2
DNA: TGTGCCAGCAGCTTACTAGCGGGGGGGCTAACAGATACGCAGTATTTT
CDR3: CASSLLAGGLTDTQYF

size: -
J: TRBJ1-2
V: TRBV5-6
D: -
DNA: TGTGCCAGCAGCTCCTTCTTCTTGACTTTCAACTATGGCTACACCTTC
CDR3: CASSSFFLTFNYGYTF

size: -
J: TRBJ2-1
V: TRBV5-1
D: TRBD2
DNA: TGCGCCAGCAGCTTCGACGGGGGGGCGAATGAGCAGTTCTTC
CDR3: CASSFDGGANEQFF

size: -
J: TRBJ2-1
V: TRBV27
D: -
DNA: TGTGCCAGCAGTCTCGGTGCTTCCAATGAGCAGTTCTTC
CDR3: CASSLGASNEQFF

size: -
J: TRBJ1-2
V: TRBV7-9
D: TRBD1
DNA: TGTGCCAGCAGCTTTTCCACAGGGGGCAACTATGGCTACACCTTC
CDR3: CASSFSTGGNYGYTF

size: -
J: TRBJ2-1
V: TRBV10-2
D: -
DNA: TGCGCCAGCAGTGAGCAGGCTAGCGACTACAATGAGCAGTTCTTC
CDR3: CASSEQASDYNEQFF

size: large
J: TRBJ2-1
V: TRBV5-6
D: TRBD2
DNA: TGTGCCAGCAGCTTGGTGCTAGCGGGGGACAATGAGCAGTTCTTC
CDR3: CASSLVLAGDNEQFF

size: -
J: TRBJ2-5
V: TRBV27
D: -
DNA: TGTGCCAGCAGTTTAAGGGGTGGGACCCAGTACTTC
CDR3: CASSLRGGTQYF

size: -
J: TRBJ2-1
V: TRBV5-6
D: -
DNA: TGTGCCAGCAGCTTGGCGGGGGTGGGCAATGAGCAGTTCTTC
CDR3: CASSLAGVGNEQFF

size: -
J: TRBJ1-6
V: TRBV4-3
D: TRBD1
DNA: TGCGCCAGCAGCCACAGGGGGAAGGTTAATTCACCCCTCCACTTT
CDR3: CASSHRGKVNSPLHF

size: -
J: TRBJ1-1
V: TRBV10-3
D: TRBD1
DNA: TGTGCCATCAGTGAACGAGACAGGGGCATGAACACTGAAGCTTTCTTT
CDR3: CAISERDRGMNTEAFF

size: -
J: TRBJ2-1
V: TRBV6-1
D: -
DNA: TGTGCCAGCAGTGAAGAGGCGGGCTCCTACAATGAGCAGTTCTTC
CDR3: CASSEEAGSYNEQFF